The 22 T cell receptor beta chains given below trace back to one sample, sequenced in a study of blood T cell repertoires in COVID-19. Using immunoSEQ multiplex PCR, the repertoire was profiled, and TCRdb retains in-frame clones only, with some absent. The table includes about 190,000 clones, around 85% detected once. The sequencing input was peripheral blood. These receptors came from a man aged 50-59 years who had recovered from COVID-19.

The chain carries TRBV7-2 and TRBJ2-3, with unresolved D. Per germline, CDR1 SGHTA and CDR2 FQGNSA. The CDR3 is 13 amino acids. V was trimmed by 4 bases and J by 5 bases, leaving 10 bases between them. The CDR3 DNA reads TGTGCCAGCAGCTCCCCAGTCATAGATACGCAGTATTTT. It specifies CASSSPVIDTQYF.

This chain connects TRBV6-1 to TRBJ1-5; 11 bases align to TRBD1. Trimming at V came to 0 bases and at J to 5 bases, leaving 0 bases not matched to a gene. Germline V lookup: CDR1 MNHNS, CDR2 SASEGT. This CDR3 spans 15 amino acids. CDR3 nucleotide sequence: TGTGCCAGCAGTGAAGCGGGACAGGGGGATCAGCCCCAGCATTTT. This translates into CASSEAGQGDQPQHF.

The chain is built from TRBV4-1 and TRBJ1-1; 7 bases are a match to TRBD1. Germline loops: CDR1 MGHRA, CDR2 YSYEKL. This CDR3 contains 15 residues. V was clipped by 4 bases and J by 2 bases; unmatched bases: 7. The CDR3 sequence is CASSRRGQLNTEAFF. The CDR3 DNA sequence: TGCGCCAGCAGCCGCAGGGGACAGCTTAACACTGAAGCTTTCTTT.

This clone occurred once. The chain combines TRBV4-2 with TRBJ2-2; D possibly corresponds to TRBD1 (6 bases). CDR1 is LGHNA, CDR2 YNFKEQ, per germline. The length of the CDR3 is 15 residues. V lost 8 bases and J 1 base, leaving 14 bases between the germline ends. In nucleotides, the CDR3 is TGTGCCAGCTTAAAGGGGGAAGGGAACACCGGGGAGCTGTTTTTT. Amino acids: CASLKGEGNTGELFF.

The rearrangement joins TRBV28 to TRBJ2-7, with TRBD1 identical over 7 bases. The CDR3 contains 16 residues. Germline loops: CDR1 MDHEN, CDR2 SYDVKM. Losses at the gene ends were 5 bases for V and 3 bases for J; bases not matched to a gene: 13. The CDR3 region is CASSLPSAGGIYEQYF. In DNA, the CDR3 is TGTGCCAGCAGTCTACCCTCTGCAGGGGGTATCTACGAGCAGTACTTC.

CDR3 region: CASSDRASGYTDTQYF. The CDR3 nucleotides read TGCGCCAGCAGTGATCGGGCTAGCGGATACACAGATACGCAGTATTTT. The gene calls are TRBV10-1 and TRBJ2-3; 7 bases match TRBD2. Trimming at V came to 3 bases and at J to 2 bases, leaving 8 bases not matched to a gene. The CDR3 spans 16 residues. CDR1 and CDR2 (germline): WNHNN, SYGVQD (reference sequence).

The chain carries TRBV28 and TRBJ2-1, with 13 bases that match TRBD2. The CDR3 has 14 amino acids. Germline V gene data show CDR1 as MDHEN and CDR2 as SYDVKM. Trimming cost V 7 bases and J 9 bases; bases outside gene matches: 6. CDR3 in DNA: TGTGCCAGCATGACTAGCGGGAGGTTCGGTGAGCAGTTCTTC. Translating gives CASMTSGRFGEQFF.

The chain employs TRBV28 and TRBJ2-7, with 10 positions matching TRBD2. The CDR3 length is 14 residues. Trimming at V came to 5 bases and at J to 3 bases, leaving 4 bases not matched to a gene. From germline, CDR1 is MDHEN and CDR2 SYDVKM. CDR3 residues: CASSRLAGVYEQYF. As DNA, the CDR3 is TGTGCCAGCAGTCGCCTAGCGGGAGTCTACGAGCAGTACTTC.

The J gene is TRBJ2-2, the V gene TRBV5-1; 9 nucleotides agree with TRBD2. After removal of 1 base from V and 5 bases from J, the junction contained 6 bases not matched to a gene. The germline V gene has CDR1 SGHRS and CDR2 YFSETQ. The CDR3 spans 16 residues. CDR3 DNA sequence: TGCGCCAGCAGCTTGAATGGCGGGAGGGGAACCGGGGAGCTGTTTTTT. This codes for CASSLNGGRGTGELFF.

The chain carries TRBV4-2 and TRBJ2-1; 9 bases are shared with TRBD2. Germline-derived CDR1 and CDR2 are LGHNA and YNFKEQ. The CDR3 extends over 19 amino acids. V was pared by 0 bases and J by 0 bases, with 9 bases of the junction left unmatched. This chain's CDR3 is CASSQDYRLAGSSYNEQFF. In DNA form, the CDR3 reads TGTGCCAGCAGCCAAGATTATCGGCTAGCGGGAAGCTCCTACAATGAGCAGTTCTTC.

This chain uses TRBV7-6 with TRBJ2-2; 10 bases are shared with TRBD2. The CDR3 has 17 amino acids. J was trimmed by 4 bases and V by 0 bases; bases with no gene match: 5. Looked up from germline, CDR1 is SGHVS and CDR2 is FNYEAQ. CDR3 sequence reads: CASSLAGLAGVTGELFF. The CDR3 bases are TGTGCCAGCAGCTTAGCCGGGCTAGCGGGAGTCACCGGGGAGCTGTTTTTT.

The CDR3 spells CASSLAGTRSGTQYF. The CDR3 region has the DNA TGTGCCAGCAGCTTGGCGGGGACTCGTTCGGGTACGCAGTATTTT. The chain joins TRBV7-2 to TRBJ2-3; possible D gene TRBD2, 6 bases. The germline V and J ends were trimmed by 3 bases and 8 bases, with 18 bases remaining between them. The CDR3 sequence is 15 residues long. Germline V CDR1 and CDR2: SGHTA, FQGNSA.

V usage is TRBV7-3 and J usage is TRBJ2-3, with D possibly TRBD2 on 6 matching bases. CDR1 SGHTA and CDR2 FQGTGA come from the germline V gene. Trimming removed 5 bases from V and 2 bases from J, with 23 bases in between. CDR3 length: 18 residues. Here the CDR3 DNA reads TGTGCCAGCAGCCCTCAAGTATCCAGCGGGCTAAACACAGATACGCAGTATTTT. Its translation is CASSPQVSSGLNTDTQYF.

This chain uses TRBV10-3 with TRBJ2-3; tentatively, D is TRBD2 (6 bases). Per germline, CDR1 ENHRY and CDR2 SYGVKD. This CDR3 contains 15 residues. Deletions cut 5 bases from V and 4 bases from J, with 16 bases between. CDR3 residues: CAISPAGSGSDTQYF. The CDR3 region has the DNA TGTGCCATCAGTCCGGCGGGGAGCGGATCAGATACGCAGTATTTT.

This clone showed up just once. The chain employs TRBV5-1 and TRBJ1-5, with 9 bases lining up with TRBD1. CDR1 and CDR2 (germline): SGHRS, YFSETQ. V shed 5 bases, J shed 3 bases, and the junction held 12 bases outside the gene matches. The CDR3 runs 17 residues. CDR3 residues: CASRPDRGDIDNQPQHF. The CDR3, as DNA: TGCGCCAGCAGACCGGACAGGGGAGACATTGACAATCAGCCCCAGCATTTT.

This chain joins TRBV30 and TRBJ2-3; perhaps TRBD2 as D (5 bases). The CDR3 spans 15 residues. V was trimmed by 2 bases and J by 2 bases, leaving 14 bases between them. Per germline, CDR1 GTSNPN and CDR2 SVGIG (reference sequence). Here the CDR3 reads CAWSSASGYTDTQYF. CDR3 nucleotide sequence: TGTGCCTGGAGTTCGGCGAGCGGATACACAGATACGCAGTATTTT.

The count of this clone is one. The gene calls are TRBV27 and TRBJ2-3, with D perhaps TRBD1 (5 bases). Germline CDR1 and CDR2: MNHEY and SMNVEV (reference sequence). The V and J ends lost 5 bases and 1 base respectively, with 13 bases between them. CDR3 length equals 15 residues. The CDR3 sequence: CASSPAGLGTDTQYF. CDR3 nucleotide sequence: TGTGCCAGCAGTCCCGCAGGGCTAGGCACAGATACGCAGTATTTT.

V is TRBV2 and J is TRBJ1-1; the D gene is possibly TRBD1 (6 bases). Germline V gene sequence: CDR1 SNHLY, CDR2 FYNNEI. With 7 bases removed from V and 4 bases from J, the gap between germline ends came to 19 bases. This CDR3 has 15 amino acids. The CDR3 coding sequence is TGTGCCAGCATCCTGTCGACAGGATTGGGCACTGAAGCTTTCTTT. Its translation is CASILSTGLGTEAFF.

V usage is TRBV20-1 and J usage is TRBJ2-7; 7 nucleotides align to TRBD1. CDR3 length equals 13 residues. In germline, CDR1 is DFQATT, CDR2 SNEGSKA (reference sequence). After removal of 3 bases from V and 0 bases from J, the junction contained 2 bases not matched to a gene. The CDR3 spells CSASYRGSYEQYF. The DNA for the CDR3 is TGCAGTGCTAGTTACAGGGGCTCCTACGAGCAGTACTTC.

V and J are TRBV4-1 and TRBJ1-6; a possible D gene is TRBD1 (5 bases). The CDR3 totals 18 residues. CDR1 is MGHRA and CDR2 is YSYEKL in the germline V gene. V dropped 0 bases and J dropped 0 bases, with 12 bases sitting between them. The CDR3 sequence: CASSQDGVGDSYNSPLHF. The DNA for the CDR3 is TGCGCCAGCAGCCAAGATGGGGTAGGGGACTCCTATAATTCACCCCTCCACTTT.

The chain combines TRBV30 with TRBJ2-2, with a possible D match to TRBD2 (7 bases). The CDR3 is made up of 16 amino acids. Trimming stripped 4 bases from V and 6 bases from J, with 21 bases between. Germline-derived CDR1 and CDR2 are GTSNPN and SVGIG (reference sequence). The CDR3 region has the DNA TGTGCCTGGACTTCGGGGGGCTCTGGGGTTGCCGGGGAGCTGTTTTTT. Protein product: CAWTSGGSGVAGELFF.

The chain employs TRBV9 and TRBJ2-7; D perhaps matches TRBD2 (6 bases). Germline CDR1 and CDR2: SGDLS and YYNGEE. CDR3 size: 17 residues. With 0 bases removed from V and 6 bases from J, the gap between germline ends came to 22 bases. This CDR3 is CASSVANNWTTTSEQYF. The CDR3 DNA reads as TGTGCCAGCAGCGTAGCTAACAATTGGACTACCACCAGCGAGCAGTACTTC.